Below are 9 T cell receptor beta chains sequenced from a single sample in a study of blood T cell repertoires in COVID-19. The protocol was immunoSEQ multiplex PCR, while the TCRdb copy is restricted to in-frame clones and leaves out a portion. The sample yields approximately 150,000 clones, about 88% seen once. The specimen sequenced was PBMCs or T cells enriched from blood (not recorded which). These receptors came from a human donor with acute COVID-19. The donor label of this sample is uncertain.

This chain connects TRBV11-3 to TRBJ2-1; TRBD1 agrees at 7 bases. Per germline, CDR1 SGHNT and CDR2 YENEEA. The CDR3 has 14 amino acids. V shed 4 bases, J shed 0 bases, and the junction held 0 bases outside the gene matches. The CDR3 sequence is CASSSGGSYNEQFF. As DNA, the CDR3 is TGTGCCAGCAGCTCAGGGGGCTCCTACAATGAGCAGTTCTTC.

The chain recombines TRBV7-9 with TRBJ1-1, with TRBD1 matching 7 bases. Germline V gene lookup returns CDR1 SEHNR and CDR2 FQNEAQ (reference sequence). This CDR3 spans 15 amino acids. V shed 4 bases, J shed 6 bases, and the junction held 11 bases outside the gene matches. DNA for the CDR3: TGTGCCAGCAGCTCCCGACAGGGAGAGGCGGCTGAAGCTTTCTTT. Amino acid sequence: CASSSRQGEAAEAFF.

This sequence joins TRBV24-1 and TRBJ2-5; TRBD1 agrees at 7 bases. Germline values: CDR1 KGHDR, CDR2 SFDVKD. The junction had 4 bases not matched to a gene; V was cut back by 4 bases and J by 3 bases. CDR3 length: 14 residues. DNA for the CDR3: TGTGCCACCAGTGACCCCGACAGGGAAGAGACCCAGTACTTC. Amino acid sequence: CATSDPDREETQYF.

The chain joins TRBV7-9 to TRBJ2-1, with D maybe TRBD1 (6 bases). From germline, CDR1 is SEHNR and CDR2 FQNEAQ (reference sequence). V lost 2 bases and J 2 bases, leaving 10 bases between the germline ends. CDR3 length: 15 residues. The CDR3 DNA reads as TGTGCCAGCAGCTTAACAGGGCCCACCTACAATGAGCAGTTCTTC. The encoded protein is CASSLTGPTYNEQFF.

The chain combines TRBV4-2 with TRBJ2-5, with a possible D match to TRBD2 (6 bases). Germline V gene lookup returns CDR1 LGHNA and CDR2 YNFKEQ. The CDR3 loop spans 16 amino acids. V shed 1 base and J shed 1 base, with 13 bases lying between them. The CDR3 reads CASSQVETRGQETQYF. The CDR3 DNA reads TGTGCCAGCAGCCAAGTGGAGACTAGGGGCCAAGAGACCCAGTACTTC.

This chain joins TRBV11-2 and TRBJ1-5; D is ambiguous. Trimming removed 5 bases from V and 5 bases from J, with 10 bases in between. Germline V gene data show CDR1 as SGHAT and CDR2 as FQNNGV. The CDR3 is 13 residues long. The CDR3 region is CASSPQEDQPQHF. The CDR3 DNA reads TGTGCCAGCAGCCCTCAGGAGGATCAGCCCCAGCATTTT. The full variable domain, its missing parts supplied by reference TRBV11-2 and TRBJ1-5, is EAGVAQSPRYKIIEKRQSVAFWCNPISGHATLYWYQQILGQGPKLLIQFQNNGVVDDSQLPKDRFSAERLKGVDSTLKIQPAKLEDSAVYLCASSPQEDQPQHFGDGTRLSIL.

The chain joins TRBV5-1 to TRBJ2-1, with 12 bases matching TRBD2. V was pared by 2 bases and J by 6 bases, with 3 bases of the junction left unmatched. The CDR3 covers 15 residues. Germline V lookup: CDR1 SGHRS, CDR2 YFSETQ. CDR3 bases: TGCGCCAGCAGCTTAGTGACTAGCGGGGGCAATGAGCAGTTCTTC. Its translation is CASSLVTSGGNEQFF.

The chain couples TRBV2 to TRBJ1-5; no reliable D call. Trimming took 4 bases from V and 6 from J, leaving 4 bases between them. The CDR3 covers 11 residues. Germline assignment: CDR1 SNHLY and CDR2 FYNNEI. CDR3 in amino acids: CASSVGQPQHF. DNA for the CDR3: TGTGCCAGCAGTGTCGGTCAGCCCCAGCATTTT.

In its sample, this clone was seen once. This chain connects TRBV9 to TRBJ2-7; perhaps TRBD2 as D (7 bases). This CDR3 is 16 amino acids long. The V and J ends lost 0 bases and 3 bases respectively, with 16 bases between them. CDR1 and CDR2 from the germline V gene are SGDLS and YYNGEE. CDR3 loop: CASSVDEGGGFYEQYF. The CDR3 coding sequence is TGTGCCAGCAGCGTAGACGAAGGGGGGGGCTTCTACGAGCAGTACTTC.